The 8 T cell receptor beta chains below come from one sample, sequenced in a study of T cells in Graves' hyperthyroidism and ophthalmopathy. TCR beta CDR3 regions were amplified from RNA. First-round RT-PCR of the TCR CDR3 relied on the HTBI primer set. In TCRdb, the multiplex PCR reads were re-called with MiXCR into one record per CDR3 protein. In the table there are about 640,000 distinct CDR3 sequences, 45% of which are singletons. Sequencing was carried out using peripheral blood or thyroid tissue (not recorded which). These receptors were obtained from an adult man with Graves' disease, either hyperthyroidism or ophthalmopathy (not recorded which).

The V gene is TRBV7-8, the J gene TRBJ1-5, with D maybe TRBD1 (6 bases). The germline V gene has CDR1 SGHVS and CDR2 FQNEAQ. This CDR3 has 16 amino acids. Trimming took 5 bases from V and 2 from J, leaving 16 bases between them. In DNA, the CDR3 is TGTGCCAGCAGCCGAGGGGGGGTGCAGGGCAATCAGCCCCAGCATTTT. Translated, it gives CASSRGGVQGNQPQHF.

This chain uses TRBV5-4 with TRBJ2-5, with D perhaps given as TRBD1 or TRBD2 (5 bases each). The V and J ends lost 2 bases and 3 bases respectively, with 11 bases between them. Germline V gene sequence: CDR1 SGHNT, CDR2 YYREEE (reference sequence). This CDR3 spans 14 amino acids. CDR3 loop: CASSFRDPEETQYF. CDR3 sequence (DNA): TGTGCCAGCAGCTTCCGGGACCCTGAAGAGACCCAGTACTTC.

V is TRBV2 and J is TRBJ2-5, with D tentatively TRBD2 (6 bases). The CDR3 has 15 residues. Germline CDR1 is SNHLY and CDR2 is FYNNEI. V lost 3 bases and J 2 bases, leaving 13 bases between the germline ends. The CDR3 bases are TGTGCCAGCAGTGATGGCGGGACCGGACAAGAGACCCAGTACTTC. This gives the protein CASSDGGTGQETQYF.

The chain has TRBV10-3 and TRBJ1-2; 9 bases fit TRBD1. V lost 8 bases and J lost 7; bases outside the gene matches: 8. This CDR3 spans 13 amino acids. Germline assignment: CDR1 ENHRY and CDR2 SYGVKD. The CDR3 is CAIGPGTGSGYTF. The CDR3 region has the DNA TGTGCCATCGGACCCGGGACAGGGAGTGGCTACACCTTC.

V and J are TRBV29-1 and TRBJ1-3; the match to TRBD1 covers 8 bases. This CDR3 has 18 amino acids. Per the germline V gene, CDR1 is SQVTM and CDR2 is ANQGSEA. V lost 0 bases and J lost 8; bases outside the gene matches: 18. CDR3 coding DNA: TGCAGCGTTGAAGATCAGGGGGCGCGAGGCAACGCTGGCTACACCATATATTTT. Amino acid sequence: CSVEDQGARGNAGYTIYF. Complete variable domain (other parts from reference TRBV29-1 and TRBJ1-3): SAVISQKPSRDICQRGTSLTIQCQVDSQVTMMFWYRQQPGQSLTLIATANQGSEATYESGFVIDKFPISRPNLTFSTLTVSNMSPEDSSIYLCSVEDQGARGNAGYTIYFGEGSWLTVV.

The chain links TRBV29-1 to TRBJ1-2; D remains unclear. Trimming removed 8 bases from V and 0 bases from J, with 7 bases in between. CDR3 length equals 11 residues. From germline, CDR1 is SQVTM and CDR2 ANQGSEA. The CDR3 nucleotides read TGCAGCTTCATAACTAACTATGGCTACACCTTC. Its protein product is CSFITNYGYTF.

This clonotype has a handful of counts. The CDR3 end shows no conserved phenylalanine or tryptophan, and so a read error is likely. The DNA is left out, because the CDR3 cannot be placed on it with certainty; the CDR3 is given as TCRdb lists it. The chain employs TRBV7-2 and TRBJ2-5. 8 amino acids form the CDR3, both terminal residues included. Germline CDR1 SGHTA, CDR2 FQGNSA. CDR3 loop: CASSEATT.

This clonotype was seen many times. The chain is built from TRBV29-1 and TRBJ1-1; D may be TRBD1 (5 bases). The CDR3 totals 14 residues. From germline, CDR1 is SQVTM and CDR2 ANQGSEA. Trimming cost V 7 bases and J 0 bases, with 15 bases left between them. The CDR3 is CSGTRDGLNTEAFF. In nucleotides, the CDR3 is TGCAGCGGAACCCGGGACGGACTGAACACTGAAGCTTTCTTT.